The rows below give T cell receptor beta chains drawn from one sample of a study of blood T cell repertoires in COVID-19. Assay: immunoSEQ multiplex PCR; the TCRdb copy retains only in-frame clones and omits some. The sample holds fewer than 300,000 clones; approximately 90% are singletons and the top ten take 15%. The sequenced sample was PBMCs or T cells enriched from blood (not recorded which). The receptors stem from a man aged 18 to 30 who had recovered from COVID-19. The CDR3 runs from the conserved cysteine through the conserved F or W. D genes are given only for firm matches. Size tells how often a clone was seen (once, few, many) or the class of an expanded clone, and some rows leave it out.

D: -
V: TRBV18
J: TRBJ2-1
size: -
CDR3: CASSPPSRDNEQFF
DNA: TGTGCCAGCTCACCACCCTCCAGGGACAATGAGCAGTTCTTC

D: TRBD2
V: TRBV6-5
J: TRBJ2-2
size: once
CDR3: CASMGTTNTGELFF
DNA: TGTGCCAGCATGGGGACTACAAACACCGGGGAGCTGTTTTTT

D: -
V: TRBV3-1/TRBV3-2
J: TRBJ2-1
size: -
CDR3: CASSQDRGWGNEQFF
DNA: TGTGCCAGCAGCCAAGACAGGGGATGGGGCAATGAGCAGTTCTTC

D: -
V: TRBV3-1/TRBV3-2
J: TRBJ1-1
size: few
CDR3: CASSQGITEAFF
DNA: TGTGCCAGCAGCCAGGGCATTACTGAAGCTTTCTTT

D: TRBD2
V: TRBV5-1
J: TRBJ2-3
size: -
CDR3: CASGFGTSGGEDTQYF
DNA: TGCGCCAGCGGCTTCGGGACTAGCGGGGGTGAAGATACGCAGTATTTT

D: -
V: TRBV3-1/TRBV3-2
J: TRBJ2-3
size: -
CDR3: CASSQERLNTDTQYF
DNA: TGTGCCAGCAGCCAAGAACGACTAAACACAGATACGCAGTATTTT

D: TRBD1
V: TRBV27
J: TRBJ1-2
size: once
CDR3: CASSLSGQGAGGYTF
DNA: TGTGCCAGCAGTTTATCAGGACAGGGGGCGGGTGGCTACACCTTC

D: TRBD2
V: TRBV7-6
J: TRBJ2-1
size: -
CDR3: CASSPQYAGVYNEQFF
DNA: TGTGCCAGCAGCCCCCAGTACGCGGGAGTTTACAATGAGCAGTTCTTC

D: -
V: TRBV7-2
J: TRBJ1-6
size: once
CDR3: CASSLAGRGGYNSPLHF
DNA: TGTGCCAGCAGCTTAGCGGGGAGGGGCGGCTATAATTCACCCCTCCACTTT

D: TRBD2
V: TRBV27
J: TRBJ2-1
size: once
CDR3: CASSFSGATGNEQFF
DNA: TGTGCCAGCAGTTTCAGCGGGGCGACGGGGAATGAGCAGTTCTTC

D: -
V: TRBV27
J: TRBJ2-2
size: -
CDR3: CASSFSGGNAGELFF
DNA: TGTGCCAGCAGTTTTTCGGGGGGCAACGCCGGGGAGCTGTTTTTT

D: -
V: TRBV12-3/TRBV12-4
J: TRBJ2-7
size: -
CDR3: CASSLRGRVYF
DNA: TGTGCCAGCAGTCTCCGGGGTCGAGTGTACTTC

D: TRBD1
V: TRBV30
J: TRBJ2-2
size: -
CDR3: CAWRAWDRGGGELFF
DNA: TGTGCCTGGAGGGCATGGGACAGGGGCGGCGGGGAGCTGTTTTTT

D: TRBD2
V: TRBV30
J: TRBJ2-7
size: -
CDR3: CAWSVGSGGYEQYF
DNA: TGTGCCTGGAGTGTAGGGTCCGGGGGGTACGAGCAGTACTTC

D: -
V: TRBV12-3/TRBV12-4
J: TRBJ2-1
size: -
CDR3: CASSSGNENEQFF
DNA: TGTGCCAGCAGTTCAGGGAATGAGAATGAGCAGTTCTTC

D: -
V: TRBV27
J: TRBJ1-2
size: -
CDR3: CASSLTGAIGYTF
DNA: TGTGCCAGCAGTTTAACTGGGGCCATAGGCTACACCTTC

D: -
V: TRBV7-9
J: TRBJ1-2
size: -
CDR3: CASSRTDYGYTF
DNA: TGTGCCAGCAGCCGGACAGACTATGGCTACACCTTC

D: TRBD1
V: TRBV6-5
J: TRBJ1-5
size: -
CDR3: CASSAGTVNQPQHF
DNA: TGTGCCAGCAGCGCCGGGACAGTTAATCAGCCCCAGCATTTT

D: -
V: TRBV2
J: TRBJ2-2
size: -
CDR3: CASSDRVPGELFF
DNA: TGTGCCAGCAGTGACCGGGTTCCCGGGGAGCTGTTTTTT